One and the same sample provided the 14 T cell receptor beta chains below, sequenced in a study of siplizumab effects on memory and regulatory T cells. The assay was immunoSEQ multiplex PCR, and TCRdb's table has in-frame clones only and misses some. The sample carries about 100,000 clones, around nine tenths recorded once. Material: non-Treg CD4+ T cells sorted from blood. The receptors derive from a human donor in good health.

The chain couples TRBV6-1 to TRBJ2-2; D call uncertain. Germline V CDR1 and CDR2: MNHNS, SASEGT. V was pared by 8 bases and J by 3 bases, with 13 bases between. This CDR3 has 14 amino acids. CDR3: CASRSAAHTGELFF. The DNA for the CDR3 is TGTGCCAGCCGGTCGGCAGCTCACACCGGGGAGCTGTTTTTT.

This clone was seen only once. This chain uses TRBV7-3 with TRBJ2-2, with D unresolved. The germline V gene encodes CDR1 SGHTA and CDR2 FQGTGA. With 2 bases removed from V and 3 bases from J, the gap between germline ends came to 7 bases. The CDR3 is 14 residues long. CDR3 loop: CASSLLPDTGELFF. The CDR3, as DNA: TGTGCCAGCAGCTTACTGCCGGACACCGGGGAGCTGTTTTTT. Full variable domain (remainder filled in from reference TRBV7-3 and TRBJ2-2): GAGVSQTPSNKVTEKGKYVELRCDPISGHTALYWYRQSLGQGPEFLIYFQGTGAADDSGLPNDRFFAVRPEGSVSTLKIQRTERGDSAVYLCASSLLPDTGELFFGEGSRLTVL.

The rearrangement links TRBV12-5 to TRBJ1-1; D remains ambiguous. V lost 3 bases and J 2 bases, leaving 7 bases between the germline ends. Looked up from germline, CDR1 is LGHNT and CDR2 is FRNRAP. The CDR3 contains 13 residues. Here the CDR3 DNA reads TGTGCTAGTGGTTTAAGAGCCAACACTGAAGCTTTCTTT. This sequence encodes CASGLRANTEAFF.

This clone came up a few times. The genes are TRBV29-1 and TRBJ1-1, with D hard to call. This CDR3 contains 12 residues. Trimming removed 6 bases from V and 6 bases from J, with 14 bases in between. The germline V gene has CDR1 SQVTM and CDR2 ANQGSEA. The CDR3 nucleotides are TGCAGCGTGTTGGGGAAGAGGCCTGAAGCTTTCTTT. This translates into CSVLGKRPEAFF.

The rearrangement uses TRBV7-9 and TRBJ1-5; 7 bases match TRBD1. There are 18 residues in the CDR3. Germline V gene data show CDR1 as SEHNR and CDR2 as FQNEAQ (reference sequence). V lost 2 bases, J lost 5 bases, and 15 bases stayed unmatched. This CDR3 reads CASSLWWGQSTGDQPQHF. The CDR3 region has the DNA TGTGCCAGCAGCTTATGGTGGGGCCAGTCAACAGGGGATCAGCCCCAGCATTTT.

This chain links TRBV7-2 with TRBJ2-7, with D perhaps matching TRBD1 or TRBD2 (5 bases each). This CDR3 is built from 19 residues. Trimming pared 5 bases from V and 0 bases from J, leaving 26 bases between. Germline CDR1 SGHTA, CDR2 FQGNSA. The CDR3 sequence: CASSHMGGRGSRGSYEQYF. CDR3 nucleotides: TGTGCCAGCAGCCACATGGGCGGTCGCGGGTCGAGGGGCTCCTACGAGCAGTACTTC. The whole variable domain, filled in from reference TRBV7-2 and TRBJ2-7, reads GAGVSQSPSNKVTEKGKDVELRCDPISGHTALYWYRQSLGQGLEFLIYFQGNSAPDKSGLPSDRFSAERTGGSVSTLTIQRTQQEDSAVYLCASSHMGGRGSRGSYEQYFGPGTRLTVT.

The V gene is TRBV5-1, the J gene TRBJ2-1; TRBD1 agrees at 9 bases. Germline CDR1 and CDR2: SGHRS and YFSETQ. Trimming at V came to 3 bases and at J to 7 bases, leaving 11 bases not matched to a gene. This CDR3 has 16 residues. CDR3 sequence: CASSYSQGAGNNEQFF. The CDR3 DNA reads TGCGCCAGCAGCTACTCACAGGGGGCAGGAAATAATGAGCAGTTCTTC.

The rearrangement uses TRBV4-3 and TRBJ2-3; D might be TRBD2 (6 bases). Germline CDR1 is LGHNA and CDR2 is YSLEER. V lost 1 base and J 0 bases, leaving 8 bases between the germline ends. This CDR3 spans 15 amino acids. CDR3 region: CASSQAGTSTDTQYF. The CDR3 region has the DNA TGCGCCAGCAGCCAAGCTGGGACTAGCACAGATACGCAGTATTTT.

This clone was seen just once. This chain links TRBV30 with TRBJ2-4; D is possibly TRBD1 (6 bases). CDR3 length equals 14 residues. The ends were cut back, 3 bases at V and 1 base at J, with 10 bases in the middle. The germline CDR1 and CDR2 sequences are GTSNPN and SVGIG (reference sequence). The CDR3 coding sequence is TGTGCCTGGAGGGGGGCTACGGCCAAAAACATTCAGTACTTC. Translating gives CAWRGATAKNIQYF.

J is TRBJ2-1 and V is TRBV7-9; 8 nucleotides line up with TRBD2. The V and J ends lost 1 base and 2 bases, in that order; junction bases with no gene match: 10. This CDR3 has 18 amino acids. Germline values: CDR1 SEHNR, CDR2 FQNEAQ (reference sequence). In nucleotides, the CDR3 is TGTGCCAGCAGCTTAGGATCTCGCGGGAGGCCCGCCTACAATGAGCAGTTCTTC. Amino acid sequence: CASSLGSRGRPAYNEQFF.

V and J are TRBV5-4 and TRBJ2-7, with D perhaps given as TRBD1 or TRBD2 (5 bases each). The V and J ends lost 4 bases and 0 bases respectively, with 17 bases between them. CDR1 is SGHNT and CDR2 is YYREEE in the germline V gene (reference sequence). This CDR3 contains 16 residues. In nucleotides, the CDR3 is TGTGCCAGCAGCACCGAGGGGTCCATACTCTCCTACGAGCAGTACTTC. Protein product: CASSTEGSILSYEQYF.

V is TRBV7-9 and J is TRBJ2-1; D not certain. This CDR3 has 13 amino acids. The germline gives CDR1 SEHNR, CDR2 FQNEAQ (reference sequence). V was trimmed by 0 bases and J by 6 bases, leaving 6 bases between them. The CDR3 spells CASSLATGNEQFF. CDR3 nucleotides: TGTGCCAGCAGCTTAGCAACTGGCAATGAGCAGTTCTTC.

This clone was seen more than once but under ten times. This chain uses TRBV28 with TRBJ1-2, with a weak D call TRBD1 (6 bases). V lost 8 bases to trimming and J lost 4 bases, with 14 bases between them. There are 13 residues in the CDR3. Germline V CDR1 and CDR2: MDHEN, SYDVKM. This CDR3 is CASLEGGFYGYTF. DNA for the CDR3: TGTGCCAGCCTTGAAGGGGGATTCTATGGCTACACCTTC.

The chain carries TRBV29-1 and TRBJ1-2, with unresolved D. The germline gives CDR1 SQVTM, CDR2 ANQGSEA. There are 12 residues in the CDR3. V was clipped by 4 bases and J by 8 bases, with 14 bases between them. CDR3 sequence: CSVVVGKSGYTF. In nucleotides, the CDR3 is TGCAGCGTTGTGGTCGGGAAGAGCGGCTACACCTTC.